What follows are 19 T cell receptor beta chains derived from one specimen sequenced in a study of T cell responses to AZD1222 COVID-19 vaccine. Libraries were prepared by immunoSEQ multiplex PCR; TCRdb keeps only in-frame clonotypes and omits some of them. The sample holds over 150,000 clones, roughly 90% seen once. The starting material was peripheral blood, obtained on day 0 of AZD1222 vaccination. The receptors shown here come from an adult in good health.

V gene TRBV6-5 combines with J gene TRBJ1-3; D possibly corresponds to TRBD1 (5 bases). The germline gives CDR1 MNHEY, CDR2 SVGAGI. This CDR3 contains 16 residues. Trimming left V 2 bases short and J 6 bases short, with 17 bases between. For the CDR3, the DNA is TGTGCCAGCAGTTACGATTTCCCGATGGGGGAAAACACCATATATTTT. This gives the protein CASSYDFPMGENTIYF.

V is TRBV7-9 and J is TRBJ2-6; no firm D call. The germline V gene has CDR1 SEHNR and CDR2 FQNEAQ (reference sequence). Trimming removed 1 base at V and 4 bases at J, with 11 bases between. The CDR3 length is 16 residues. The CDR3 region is CASSLGSESGANVLTF. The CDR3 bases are TGTGCCAGCAGCTTAGGCTCCGAATCCGGGGCCAACGTCCTGACTTTC.

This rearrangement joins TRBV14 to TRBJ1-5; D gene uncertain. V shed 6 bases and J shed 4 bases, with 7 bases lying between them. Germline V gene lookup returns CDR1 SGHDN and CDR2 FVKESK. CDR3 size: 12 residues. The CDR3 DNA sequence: TGTGCCAGCAGTGAGTGGAATCAGCCCCAGCATTTT. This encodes CASSEWNQPQHF. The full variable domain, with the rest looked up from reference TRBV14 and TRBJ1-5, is EAGVTQFPSHSVIEKGQTVTLRCDPISGHDNLYWYRRVMGKEIKFLLHFVKESKQDESGMPNNRFLAERTGGTYSTLKVQPAELEDSGVYFCASSEWNQPQHFGDGTRLSIL.

Here the CDR3 DNA reads TGTGCCAGCAGCTTAGGAGTCGGGACAGTTCTCTGGGAGACCCAGTACTTC. Amino acids: CASSLGVGTVLWETQYF. This sequence joins TRBV7-8 and TRBJ2-5, with 7 positions matching TRBD1. CDR1 is SGHVS, CDR2 FQNEAQ, per germline. The CDR3 consists of 17 residues. V gave up 1 base and J gave up 5 bases; unmatched junction bases: 13.

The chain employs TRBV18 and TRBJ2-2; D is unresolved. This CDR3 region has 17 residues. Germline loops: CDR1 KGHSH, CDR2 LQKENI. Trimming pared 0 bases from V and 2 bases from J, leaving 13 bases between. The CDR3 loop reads CASSPPGQPLNTGELFF. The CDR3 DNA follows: TGTGCCAGCTCACCACCGGGTCAGCCCTTAAACACCGGGGAGCTGTTTTTT. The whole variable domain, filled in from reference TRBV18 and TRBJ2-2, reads NAGVMQNPRHLVRRRGQEARLRCSPMKGHSHVYWYRQLPEEGLKFMVYLQKENIIDESGMPKERFSAEFPKEGPSILRIQQVVRGDSAAYFCASSPPGQPLNTGELFFGEGSRLTVL.

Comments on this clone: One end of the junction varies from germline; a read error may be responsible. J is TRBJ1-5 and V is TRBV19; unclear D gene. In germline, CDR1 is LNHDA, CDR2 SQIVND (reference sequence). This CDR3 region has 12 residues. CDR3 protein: CASSSNGPFPDF. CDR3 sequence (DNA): TGTGCCAGTAGTTCCAACGGACCGTTCCCGGATTTT.

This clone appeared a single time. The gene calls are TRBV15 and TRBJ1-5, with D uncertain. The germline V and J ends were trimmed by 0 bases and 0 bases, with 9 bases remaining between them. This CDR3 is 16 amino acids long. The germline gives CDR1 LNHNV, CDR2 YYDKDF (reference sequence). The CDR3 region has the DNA TGTGCCACCAGCAGAGAACGACGGACTAGCAATCAGCCCCAGCATTTT. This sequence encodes CATSRERRTSNQPQHF.

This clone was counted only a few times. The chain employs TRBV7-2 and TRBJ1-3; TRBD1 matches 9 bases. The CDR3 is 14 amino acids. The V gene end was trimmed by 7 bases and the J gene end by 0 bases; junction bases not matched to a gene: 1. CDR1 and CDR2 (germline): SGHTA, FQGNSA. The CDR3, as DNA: TGTGCCAGCACACAGGGGGCCTCTGGAAACACCATATATTTT. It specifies CASTQGASGNTIYF.

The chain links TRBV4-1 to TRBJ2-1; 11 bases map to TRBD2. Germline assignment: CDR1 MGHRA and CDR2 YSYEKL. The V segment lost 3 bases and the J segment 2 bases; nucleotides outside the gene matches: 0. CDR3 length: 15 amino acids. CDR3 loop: CASSHSGGAYNEQFF. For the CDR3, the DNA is TGCGCCAGCAGCCATAGCGGGGGGGCCTACAATGAGCAGTTCTTC.

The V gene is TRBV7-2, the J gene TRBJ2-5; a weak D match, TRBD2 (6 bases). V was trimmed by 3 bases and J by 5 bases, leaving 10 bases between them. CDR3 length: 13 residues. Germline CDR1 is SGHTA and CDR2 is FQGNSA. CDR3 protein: CASSFGGAETQYF. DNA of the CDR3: TGTGCCAGCAGCTTCGGAGGGGCTGAGACCCAGTACTTC.

The CDR3 loop is CASSLNYGGREGNQPQHF. For the CDR3, the DNA is TGTGCCAGCAGCTTAAATTACGGTGGCAGGGAGGGCAATCAGCCCCAGCATTTT. The chain joins TRBV7-8 to TRBJ1-5, with TRBD1 as a possible D gene (5 bases). The CDR3 is 18 amino acids. Germline V CDR1 and CDR2: SGHVS, FQNEAQ. V lost 2 bases and J 2 bases, leaving 19 bases between the germline ends.

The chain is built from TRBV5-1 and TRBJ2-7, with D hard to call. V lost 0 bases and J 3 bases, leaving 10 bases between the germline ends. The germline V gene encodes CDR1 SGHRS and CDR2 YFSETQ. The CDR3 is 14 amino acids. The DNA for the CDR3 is TGCGCCAGCAGCTTGGTCCAGGCCGACTACGAGCAGTACTTC. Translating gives CASSLVQADYEQYF.

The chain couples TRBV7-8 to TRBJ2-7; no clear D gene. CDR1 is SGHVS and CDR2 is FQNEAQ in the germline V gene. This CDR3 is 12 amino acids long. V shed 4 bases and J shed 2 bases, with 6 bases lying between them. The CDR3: CASSSDPYEQYF. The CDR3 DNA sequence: TGTGCCAGCAGCTCGGACCCCTACGAGCAGTACTTC. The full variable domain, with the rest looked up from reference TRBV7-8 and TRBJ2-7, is GAGVSQSPRYKVAKRGQDVALRCDPISGHVSLFWYQQALGQGPEFLTYFQNEAQLDKSGLPSDRFFAERPEGSVSTLKIQRTQQEDSAVYLCASSSDPYEQYFGPGTRLTVT.

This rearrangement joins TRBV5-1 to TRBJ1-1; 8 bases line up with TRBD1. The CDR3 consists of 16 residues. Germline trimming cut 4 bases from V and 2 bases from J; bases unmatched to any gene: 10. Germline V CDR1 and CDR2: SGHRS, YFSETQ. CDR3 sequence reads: CASSLGQGPINTEAFF. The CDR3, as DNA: TGCGCCAGCAGCCTCGGACAGGGACCCATTAACACTGAAGCTTTCTTT.

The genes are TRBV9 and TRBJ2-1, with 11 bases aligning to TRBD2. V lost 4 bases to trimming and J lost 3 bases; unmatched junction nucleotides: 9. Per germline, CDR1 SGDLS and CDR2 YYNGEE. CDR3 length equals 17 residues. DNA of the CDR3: TGTGCCAGCAGCCGGACAACTAGCGGGGGACTCTACAATGAGCAGTTCTTC. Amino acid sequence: CASSRTTSGGLYNEQFF.

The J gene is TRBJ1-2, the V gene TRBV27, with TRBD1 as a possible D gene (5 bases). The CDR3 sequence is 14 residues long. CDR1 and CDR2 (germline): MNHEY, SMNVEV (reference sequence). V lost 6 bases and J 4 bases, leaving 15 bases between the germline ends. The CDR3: CASRRTGEGYGYTF. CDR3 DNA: TGTGCCAGCAGGCGCACGGGGGAGGGCTATGGCTACACCTTC.

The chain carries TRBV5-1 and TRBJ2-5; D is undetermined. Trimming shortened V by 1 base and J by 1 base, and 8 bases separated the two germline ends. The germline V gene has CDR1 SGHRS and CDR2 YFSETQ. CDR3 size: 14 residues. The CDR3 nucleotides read TGCGCCAGCAGCTTGTCTGGGGTCCAAGAGACCCAGTACTTC. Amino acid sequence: CASSLSGVQETQYF.

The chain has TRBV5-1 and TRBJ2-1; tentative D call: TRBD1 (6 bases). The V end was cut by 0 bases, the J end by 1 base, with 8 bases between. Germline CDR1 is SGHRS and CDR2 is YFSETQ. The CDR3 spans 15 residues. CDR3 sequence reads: CASSLEQGSYNEQFF. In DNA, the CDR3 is TGCGCCAGCAGCTTGGAACAGGGATCCTACAATGAGCAGTTCTTC.

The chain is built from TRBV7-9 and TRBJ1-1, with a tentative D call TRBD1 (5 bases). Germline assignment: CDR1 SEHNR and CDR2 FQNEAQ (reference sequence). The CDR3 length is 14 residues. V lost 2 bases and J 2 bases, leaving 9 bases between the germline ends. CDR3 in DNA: TGTGCCAGCAGCTTAAGGGGCCCTAACACTGAAGCTTTCTTT. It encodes CASSLRGPNTEAFF.